The entry below gives a single TCR beta chain sequence along with its context. What it recognizes is unknown. The CDR3 is 10 amino acids. Germline-derived CDR1 and CDR2 are MDHEN and SYDVKM. V was pared by 6 bases and J by 7 bases, with 6 bases between. These data are taken from a study of cytomegalovirus exposure and HLA in healthy donors. PCR involved 60 Vbeta and 13 Jbeta primers. Some clones are missing from TCRdb's copy, which holds only in-frame ones; the method was immunoSEQ multiplex PCR. The data show 150,000 to 200,000 clones, roughly four fifths seen once. Notes on the study in general: Some V segments, including TRBV6-2 and TRBV6-3, were excluded as indistinguishable.

The sample consisted of PBMCs. The sequence was obtained from a woman younger than 45 in good health and CMV-seropositive. The chain is built from TRBV28 and TRBJ1-2; D not resolved. The CDR3 loop reads CASSNPGYTF. The CDR3 DNA reads TGTGCCAGCAGCAATCCTGGCTACACCTTC.